This TCR beta chain was sequenced during a study of blood T cell repertoires in COVID-19. Repertoires were generated with immunoSEQ multiplex PCR, while TCRdb's copy carries only in-frame clones and drops some. The sample lists a few hundred thousand clones; approximately 86% were seen once. The origin of this receptor is a woman aged 25 to 39 who had been exposed to COVID-19. Sequencing was carried out using PBMCs or T cells enriched from blood (not recorded which).

The CDR3, as DNA: TGTGCCAGCAGACCATCTGGGGGCCTTGGCTACACCTTC. This translates into CASRPSGGLGYTF. This sequence joins TRBV25-1 and TRBJ1-2, with D perhaps TRBD1 (6 bases). Per germline, CDR1 MGHDK and CDR2 SYGVNS. This CDR3 contains 13 residues. V gave up 6 bases and J gave up 7 bases, with 15 bases separating them.